A selection of T cell receptor beta chains follows, all from one sample in a study of T cell repertoires in cytomegalovirus infection. TCRdb itself ran the reads through MiXCR, one entry per CDR3 protein. Of more than 150,000 distinct CDR3 sequences listed, under 25% are singletons. Sequencing was done on a sample of PBMCs. The receptors derive from a human donor in good health (CMV status not recorded). Some clones in this sample may be carry-over from other donors' samples. Both conserved end residues are part of each CDR3. A D gene is named only where the DNA matches it firmly. Size tells how often a clone was seen (once, few, many) or the class of an expanded clone, and some rows leave it out.

clone size	V gene	D gene	J gene	CDR3 protein	CDR3 DNA
few	TRBV4-2	.	TRBJ1-6	CASSQGPSPLHF	TGTGCCAGCAGCCAAGGTCCCTCACCCCTCCACTTT
many	TRBV29-1	.	TRBJ1-5	CSVSDGQSNQPQHF	TGCAGCGTTAGCGACGGACAAAGCAATCAGCCCCAGCATTTT
many	TRBV2	TRBD1	TRBJ2-2	CASSLTGTGVTGELFF	TGTGCCAGCAGTCTCACCGGGACAGGGGTCACCGGGGAGCTGTTTTTT
.	TRBV28	TRBD2	TRBJ2-7	CASSDTSGSSYEQYF	TGTGCCAGCAGTGATACTAGCGGGAGCTCCTACGAGCAGTACTTC
.	TRBV14	TRBD2	TRBJ2-7	CASSQGGTSGSLPYEQYF	TGTGCCAGCAGCCAAGGAGGGACTAGCGGGAGTTTGCCCTACGAGCAGTACTTC
.	TRBV9	.	TRBJ2-5	CASSPHPGMSSQYF	TGTGCCAGCAGCCCCCACCCAGGGATGAGCTCCCAGTACTTC
many	TRBV5-6	.	TRBJ1-1	CASMGVTEAFF	TGTGCCAGCATGGGGGTCACTGAAGCTTTCTTT
.	TRBV29-1	TRBD1	TRBJ1-2	CSVLAGGTYGYTF	TGCAGCGTACTCGCAGGGGGCACCTACGGCTACACCTTC
few	TRBV20-1	.	TRBJ2-5	CSASKGETQYF	TGCAGTGCTAGTAAGGGAGAGACCCAGTACTTC
many	TRBV7-2	.	TRBJ1-2	CASRLGRDLNYGYTF	TGTGCCAGCAGGTTGGGAAGGGATCTTAACTATGGCTACACCTTC
many	TRBV7-3	.	TRBJ1-2	CASSLNAGLSSYGYTF	TGTGCCAGCAGCTTGAACGCGGGGCTGTCGAGTTATGGCTACACCTTC
few	TRBV20-1	.	TRBJ1-4	CSARDARGGGTNEKLFF	TGCAGTGCTAGAGATGCCAGGGGAGGTGGTACTAATGAAAAACTGTTTTTT
.	TRBV27	.	TRBJ2-7	CASSLSRTYEQYF	TGTGCCAGCAGTTTGTCCCGAACCTACGAGCAGTACTTC
.	TRBV20-1	TRBD1	TRBJ2-5	CSAPGQGATKTQYF	TGCAGTGCTCCGGGACAGGGGGCGACTAAGACCCAGTACTTC
many	TRBV28	.	TRBJ2-5	CASSWTGGGEETQYF	TGTGCCAGCAGTTGGACGGGGGGCGGCGAAGAGACCCAGTACTTC
.	TRBV19	.	TRBJ2-6	CASSIGGLLPNSGANVLTF	TGTGCCAGTAGTATAGGTGGCCTTTTGCCCAACTCTGGGGCCAACGTCCTGACTTTC
many	TRBV7-2	.	TRBJ1-2	CASSLALGRNYGYTF	TGTGCCAGCAGCTTAGCGCTCGGGAGAAACTATGGCTACACCTTC
.	TRBV28	.	TRBJ2-4	CASSVGRLSIQYF	TGTGCCAGCAGTGTGGGTCGCCTTAGCATTCAGTACTTC
.	TRBV7-3	.	TRBJ2-5	CASSQGHLRTQYF	TGTGCCAGCAGCCAAGGACACCTTCGGACCCAGTACTTC
.	TRBV4-3	.	TRBJ1-2	CASSQEGDGDGYTF	TGCGCCAGCAGCCAAGAGGGGGACGGAGATGGCTACACCTTC
.	TRBV24-1	TRBD1	TRBJ2-1	CATSATSGGGYNEQFF	TGTGCCACCAGTGCTACTTCAGGGGGCGGGTACAATGAGCAGTTCTTC
.	TRBV5-4	.	TRBJ2-2	CASSLAGTHTGELFF	TGTGCCAGCAGCTTGGCCGGGACCCACACCGGGGAGCTGTTTTTT
many	TRBV7-2	.	TRBJ2-5	CASSLELGLAGETQYF	TGTGCCAGCAGCTTAGAATTGGGTCTAGCCGGGGAGACCCAGTACTTC
.	TRBV7-9	.	TRBJ2-7	CASSPEREQYF	TGTGCCAGCAGCCCCGAACGCGAGCAGTACTTC
few	TRBV20-1	.	TRBJ1-5	CSALGVRNQPQHF	TGCAGTGCCCTGGGGGTTCGGAATCAGCCCCAGCATTTT
.	TRBV7-9	TRBD2	TRBJ2-1	CASSLLAGVGNEQFF	TGTGCCAGCAGCTTACTAGCGGGAGTTGGGAATGAGCAGTTCTTC
many	TRBV4-1	.	TRBJ1-4	CASSPKGPHQGEKLFF	TGCGCCAGCAGCCCTAAGGGTCCACACCAAGGCGAAAAACTGTTTTTT
.	TRBV2	TRBD1	TRBJ1-4	CASGTGGSNEKLFF	TGTGCCAGCGGAACAGGGGGTTCTAATGAAAAACTGTTTTTT
.	TRBV10-3	.	TRBJ1-5	CAISEDRQPQHF	TGTGCCATCAGTGAGGATAGGCAGCCCCAGCATTTT
many	TRBV7-8	.	TRBJ2-2	CASSQRGAIPGELFF	TGTGCCAGCAGCCAGAGGGGGGCAATCCCCGGGGAGCTGTTTTTT
few	TRBV7-9	.	TRBJ1-2	CASSPQGVAGYTF	TGTGCCAGCAGCCCCCAAGGCGTTGCGGGCTACACCTTC
few	TRBV6-5	.	TRBJ1-1	CASSYGPEAFF	TGTGCCAGCAGTTACGGCCCTGAAGCTTTCTTT
.	TRBV5-1	.	TRBJ1-2	CASSPQGSAYGYTF	TGCGCCAGCAGCCCACAGGGATCCGCATATGGCTACACCTTC
many	TRBV25-1	TRBD1	TRBJ2-7	CASSDQGAYEQYF	TGTGCCAGCAGTGACCAGGGGGCCTACGAGCAGTACTTC
.	TRBV7-4	.	TRBJ1-1	CASKFGGPNTEAFF	TGTGCCAGCAAATTCGGGGGGCCGAACACTGAAGCTTTCTTT
.	TRBV20-1	TRBD1	TRBJ1-1	CSAPGGLNTEAFF	TGCAGTGCCCCAGGGGGCTTGAACACTGAAGCTTTCTTT
few	TRBV5-5	.	TRBJ2-1	CASSPLSEGYEQFF	TGTGCCAGCAGCCCCCTCTCGGAGGGCTATGAGCAGTTCTTC
few	TRBV12-3/TRBV12-4	.	TRBJ2-7	CASTLSGRPSEQYF	TGTGCCAGCACGCTTTCGGGACGGCCCTCCGAGCAGTACTTC
few	TRBV11-2	.	TRBJ2-5	CASSSDPSPIETQYF	TGTGCCAGCAGCTCAGACCCATCTCCGATTGAGACCCAGTACTTC
many	TRBV7-2	.	TRBJ2-7	CASSLTPGLKQGPREQYF	TGTGCCAGCAGCTTAACACCGGGACTGAAGCAGGGCCCCCGGGAGCAGTACTTC
few	TRBV29-1	.	TRBJ2-1	CSVEDRPGYHNNEQFF	TGCAGCGTTGAAGATCGTCCCGGGTATCACAACAATGAGCAGTTCTTC
many	TRBV12-3/TRBV12-4	.	TRBJ1-2	CASSPSRQINYGYTF	TGTGCCAGCAGCCCATCTCGACAAATAAACTATGGCTACACCTTC
.	TRBV7-6	.	TRBJ2-5	CASSPRGPPYQETQYF	TGTGCCAGCAGCCCCAGGGGCCCCCCGTACCAAGAGACCCAGTACTTC
.	TRBV19	TRBD1	TRBJ2-4	CASSRSGDRVNIQYF	TGTGCCAGTAGTCGAAGCGGGGACAGGGTGAACATTCAGTACTTC
few	TRBV12-3/TRBV12-4	.	TRBJ1-3	CASRPTGTPGNTIYF	TGTGCCAGCAGACCCACCGGGACTCCTGGAAACACCATATATTTT
few	TRBV6-2/TRBV6-3	TRBD2	TRBJ2-1	CAAGTKGYNEQFF	TGTGCCGCCGGGACTAAAGGCTACAATGAGCAGTTCTTC
few	TRBV7-6	TRBD2	TRBJ2-5	CASSLGRLAEQETQYF	TGTGCCAGCAGCTTAGGGCGGCTAGCGGAACAAGAGACCCAGTACTTC
.	TRBV14	TRBD2	TRBJ2-4	CASSVAGGGLPQYF	TGTGCCAGCAGCGTCGCGGGCGGGGGTTTGCCTCAGTACTTC